This T cell receptor beta chain was retrieved from a study of molecular identifiers for immune sequencing clone quantification. For the study at large: Replicate experiments took RNA from about 20,000 or 100,000 naive CD8 cells, divided it five ways and sequenced four. Study observations and caveats: One cell's worth of spiked Jurkat TCR RNA was reportedly detectable among about a million naive cells.

Germline V gene sequence: CDR1 MNHNS, CDR2 SASEGT. The CDR3 is made up of 15 amino acids. Trimming removed 6 bases at V and 0 bases at J, with 12 bases between. With listed TCR primers and previously described methods, bulk TCR libraries were prepared. TCRdb re-derived calls from the PCR reads in MiXCR, one entry per CDR3 protein. Of 60,000 to 70,000 distinct CDR3 sequences in the sample, less than 20% are singletons; the top ten hold approximately 1.5%. This clonotype has at least ten counts. Antigen unknown. This TCR was recovered from a human donor in good health. Some libraries in this study had Jurkat cell RNA spiked in. This chain connects TRBV6-1 to TRBJ1-5; D is undetermined. What was sequenced was naive CD8+ T cells from blood, with Jurkat cell RNA spiked in. Subset denoted: FACS-sorted CD8+CD4-CCR7+CD45RA+ naive T cells. The CDR3 nucleotides are TGTGCCAGCAGCGCTATCACACGTAGCAATCAGCCCCAGCATTTT. This translates into CASSAITRSNQPQHF.